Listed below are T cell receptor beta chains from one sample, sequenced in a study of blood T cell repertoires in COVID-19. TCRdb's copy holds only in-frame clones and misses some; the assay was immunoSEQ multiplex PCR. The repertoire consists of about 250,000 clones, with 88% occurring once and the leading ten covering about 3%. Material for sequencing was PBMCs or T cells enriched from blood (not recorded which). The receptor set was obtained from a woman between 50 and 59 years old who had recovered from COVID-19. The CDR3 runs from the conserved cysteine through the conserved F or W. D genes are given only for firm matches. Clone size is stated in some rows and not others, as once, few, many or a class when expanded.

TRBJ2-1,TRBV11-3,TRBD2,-,TGTGCCAGCAGCTTAGGTTTACTAGCGGGAGGGGTCAATGAGCAGTTCTTC,CASSLGLLAGGVNEQFF
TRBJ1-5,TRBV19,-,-,TGTGCCAGTAGTATAGCAGGATTGCAGAATCAGCCCCAGCATTTT,CASSIAGLQNQPQHF
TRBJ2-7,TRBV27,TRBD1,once,TGTGCCAGCAGTTTAACTCGAGACAGGGGGCGCGAGCAGTACTTC,CASSLTRDRGREQYF
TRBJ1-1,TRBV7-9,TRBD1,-,TGTGCCAGCAGCTCGACAGGGGGGAACACTGAAGCTTTCTTT,CASSSTGGNTEAFF
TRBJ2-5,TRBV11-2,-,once,TGTGCCAGCAGCCCAATCGGTAACTTACAAGAGACCCAGTACTTC,CASSPIGNLQETQYF
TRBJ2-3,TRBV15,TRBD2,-,TGTGCCACCAGCAGAGGGCCCCTAGCGGGAGGGGCTGATACGCAGTATTTT,CATSRGPLAGGADTQYF
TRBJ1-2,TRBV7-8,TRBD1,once,TGTGCCAGCAGTTCCAGGGGGATACCTTCATGGGGCTACACCTTC,CASSSRGIPSWGYTF
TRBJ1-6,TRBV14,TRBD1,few,TGTGCCAGCAGCTCCTGGGACAGGCGTGACTCACCCCTCCACTTT,CASSSWDRRDSPLHF
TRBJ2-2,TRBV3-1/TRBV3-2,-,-,TGTGCCAGCAGCCAAGGCTACAGGGGGGAGCTGTTTTTT,CASSQGYRGELFF
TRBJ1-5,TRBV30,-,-,TGTGCCTGGAGTGAGGGGAGCAATCAGCCCCAGCATTTT,CAWSEGSNQPQHF
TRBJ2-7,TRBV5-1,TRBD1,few,TGCGCCAGCAGCTACATACCGGGACAGGGTCAGAGCGAGCAGTACTTC,CASSYIPGQGQSEQYF
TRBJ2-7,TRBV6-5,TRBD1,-,TGTGCCAGTACCGAGGGGGCCTCGAGAGGCGAGCAGTACTTC,CASTEGASRGEQYF
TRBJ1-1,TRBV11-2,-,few,TGTGCCAGCAGTTACAGGGTTATGAACACTGAAGCTTTCTTT,CASSYRVMNTEAFF
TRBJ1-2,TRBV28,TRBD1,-,TGTGCCAGCAGAACAAGGACAGGTTACTACACCTTC,CASRTRTGYYTF
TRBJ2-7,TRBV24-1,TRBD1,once,TGTGCCACCAGTGATAGGGCTCCGGGACAGGGAAGGTTCGAGCAGTACTTC,CATSDRAPGQGRFEQYF
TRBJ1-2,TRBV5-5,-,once,TGTGCCAGCAGCCTTACACCTAACTATGGCTACACCTTC,CASSLTPNYGYTF
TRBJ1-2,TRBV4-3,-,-,TGCGCCAGCAGCCCGGGAGGGGGGAACTATGGCTACACCTTC,CASSPGGGNYGYTF
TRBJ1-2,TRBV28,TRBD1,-,TGTGCCAGCAGTTCCCCGGGACAGGCCCGGAGAGGAGCTGGCTACACCTTC,CASSSPGQARRGAGYTF
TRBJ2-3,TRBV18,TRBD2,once,TGTGCCAGCTCACTCGGGACTAGCGGGAGCTCAGATACGCAGTATTTT,CASSLGTSGSSDTQYF
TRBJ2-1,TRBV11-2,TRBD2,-,TGTGCCAGCAGCCTCCTCGGCGGGGGAGGATATGAGCAGTTCTTC,CASSLLGGGGYEQFF
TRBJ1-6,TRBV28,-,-,TGTGCCAGCACCAAAATGGGTCGGGAGTCACCCCTCCACTTT,CASTKMGRESPLHF
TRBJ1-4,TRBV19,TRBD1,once,TGTGCCACCAGACAGGGTGAAAAACTGTTTTTT,CATRQGEKLFF
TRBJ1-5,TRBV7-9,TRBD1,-,TGTGCCAGCAGCTTAGGATCCTTTAAGGGACAGCTTAATCAGCCCCAGCATTTT,CASSLGSFKGQLNQPQHF
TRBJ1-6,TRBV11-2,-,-,TGTGCCAGCAGCGACCAAGGGGTGAATTCACCCCTCCACTTT,CASSDQGVNSPLHF
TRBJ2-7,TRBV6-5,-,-,TGTGCCAGCAGTCTACGGTCCTTCTACGAGCAGTACTTC,CASSLRSFYEQYF
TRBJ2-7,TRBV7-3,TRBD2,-,TGTGCCAGCAGCTTAAGGGGACTAGCAACGAACGAGCAGTACTTC,CASSLRGLATNEQYF
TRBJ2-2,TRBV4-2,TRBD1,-,TGTGCCAGCAGCCAAGAAGGGGACAGGGTATTAGCCGGGGAGCTGTTTTTT,CASSQEGDRVLAGELFF
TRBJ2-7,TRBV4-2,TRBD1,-,TGTGCCAGCAGCCGAGGGACAGGGGGATCCTACGAGCAGTACTTC,CASSRGTGGSYEQYF
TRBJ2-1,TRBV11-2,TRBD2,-,TGTGCCAGCAGCTTATTACTAGCGGGAGGAGAGCAGTTCTTC,CASSLLLAGGEQFF
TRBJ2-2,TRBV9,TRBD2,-,TGTGCCAGCAGCCTATATCGGGAGGGCCTCGCCGGGGAGCTGTTTTTT,CASSLYREGLAGELFF
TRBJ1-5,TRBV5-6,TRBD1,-,TGTGCCAGCAGCTTAAAACAGGGGTTGGCCCAGCCCCAGCATTTT,CASSLKQGLAQPQHF
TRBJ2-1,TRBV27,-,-,TGTGCCAGCAGTTTACTAGCAAGGAACAATGAGCAGTTCTTC,CASSLLARNNEQFF
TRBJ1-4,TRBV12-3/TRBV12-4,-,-,TGTGCCAGCAGTAGAGGGCTGAATGAAAAACTGTTTTTT,CASSRGLNEKLFF
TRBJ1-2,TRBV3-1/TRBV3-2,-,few,TGTGCCAGCAGCCGGTCGGACAGAAGAACCCCTAACTATGGCTACACCTTC,CASSRSDRRTPNYGYTF
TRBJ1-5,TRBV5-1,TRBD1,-,TGCGCCAGCAGCATCGGGACAGGGGGCCAGCCCCAGCATTTT,CASSIGTGGQPQHF
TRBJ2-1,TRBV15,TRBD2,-,TGTGCCACCAGCAGAGAGGGACTAGCGGGAGCAGCCTACAATGAGCAGTTCTTC,CATSREGLAGAAYNEQFF
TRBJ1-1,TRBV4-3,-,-,TGCGCCAGCAGCCAAGAATGGGGGGGGAACACTGAAGCTTTCTTT,CASSQEWGGNTEAFF